One and the same sample provided the 11 T cell receptor beta chains below, sequenced in a study of T cells in Graves' hyperthyroidism and ophthalmopathy. TCR beta CDR3 sequences were amplified from RNA transcripts. Researchers ran a first-round RT-PCR on the TCR CDR3 using the HTBI primer set. TCRdb called the multiplex PCR reads again in MiXCR, with one record for every CDR3 protein. The sample records some 440,000 distinct CDR3 sequences, approximately 14% being singletons. Sequences were obtained from blood. Receptors were obtained from a woman aged 18-29 years with Graves' hyperthyroidism.

This clonotype was seen more than once but under ten times. The chain combines TRBV4-1 with TRBJ1-2; 10 nucleotides match TRBD1. J lost 1 base, V lost 8 bases, and 13 bases had no gene match. The germline V gene has CDR1 MGHRA and CDR2 YSYEKL. The CDR3 consists of 17 residues. The CDR3 coding sequence is TGCGCCAGCCACAAAGGGTCCGGGACAGGGGTTAACTATGGCTACACCTTC. Amino acids: CASHKGSGTGVNYGYTF.

V gene TRBV24-1 combines with J gene TRBJ2-5, with D uncertain. The CDR3 totals 13 residues. Trimming took off 5 bases at V and 1 base at J, with 7 bases between the two ends. Germline V lookup: CDR1 KGHDR, CDR2 SFDVKD. CDR3 in amino acids: CATSVGVQETQYF. CDR3 nucleotides: TGTGCCACCAGTGTTGGAGTCCAAGAGACCCAGTACTTC.

This chain connects TRBV4-1 to TRBJ2-7; possible D gene TRBD2, 6 bases. The CDR3 totals 19 residues. Germline-derived CDR1 and CDR2 are MGHRA and YSYEKL. The germline V and J ends were trimmed by 4 bases and 3 bases, with 28 bases remaining between them. The CDR3: CASSLETQRAGRVIYEQYF. DNA for the CDR3: TGCGCCAGCAGCCTGGAGACTCAGAGGGCGGGACGAGTGATCTACGAGCAGTACTTC.

This clonotype was seen only a few times. The V gene is TRBV5-6, the J gene TRBJ1-5; D is unclear. This CDR3 contains 10 residues. Between the trimmed V and J ends, which lost 1 base and 11 bases, there was a span of 4 bases. CDR1 is SGHDT and CDR2 is YYEEEE in the germline V gene. CDR3 sequence (DNA): TGTGCCAGCAGCTTGATGGCCCAGCATTTT. Encoded protein: CASSLMAQHF.

V usage is TRBV29-1 and J usage is TRBJ2-1; 7 nucleotides line up with TRBD2. CDR1 SQVTM and CDR2 ANQGSEA come from the germline V gene. This CDR3 contains 16 residues. V was pared by 5 bases and J by 5 bases, with 15 bases of the junction left unmatched. The CDR3 here is CSVTPVGGGLDNEQFF. For the CDR3, the DNA is TGCAGCGTTACCCCAGTCGGGGGAGGGTTGGACAATGAGCAGTTCTTC.

This clonotype was counted at least ten times. The J gene is TRBJ2-3, the V gene TRBV2; maybe TRBD2 (5 bases). V lost 6 bases and J 1 base, leaving 14 bases between the germline ends. CDR1 is SNHLY and CDR2 is FYNNEI in the germline V gene. This CDR3 region has 15 residues. In nucleotides, the CDR3 is TGTGCCAGCAGGATTGAGGGAGCTGGCACAGATACGCAGTATTTT. It encodes CASRIEGAGTDTQYF.

This clonotype was seen a handful of times. The rearrangement joins TRBV6-1 to TRBJ2-3, with D possibly matching TRBD1 (7 bases). CDR3 length: 17 residues. Germline V lookup: CDR1 MNHNS, CDR2 SASEGT. Trimming stripped 6 bases from V and 3 bases from J, with 22 bases between. In DNA, the CDR3 is TGTGCCAGCAGCGCCCTAGGAGGGGGCGCGAGTACAGATACGCAGTATTTT. It translates to CASSALGGGASTDTQYF.

The chain recombines TRBV12-3 or TRBV12-4 with TRBJ1-1, with 7 positions matching TRBD1. The CDR3 runs 13 residues. The V gene end was trimmed by 6 bases and the J gene end by 5 bases; junction bases not matched to a gene: 6. The CDR3 region is CASSRKQGTEAFF. CDR3 DNA: TGTGCCAGCAGCCGGAAACAGGGGACTGAAGCTTTCTTT.

The chain links TRBV28 to TRBJ1-2; the D gene is possibly TRBD1 (6 bases). The germline gives CDR1 MDHEN, CDR2 SYDVKM. The CDR3 runs to 13 residues. The V gene lost 7 bases and the J gene lost 9 bases, with 18 bases spanning the gap. The CDR3: CASTLEIRGSYTF. In nucleotides, the CDR3 is TGTGCCAGCACCCTCGAAATCAGGGGAAGCTACACCTTC.

CDR3 loop: CASRERGSSYEQYF. The CDR3 DNA reads as TGTGCCAGCAGGGAACGGGGAAGCTCCTACGAGCAGTACTTC. This rearrangement joins TRBV7-8 to TRBJ2-7, with D tentatively TRBD2 (5 bases). The germline V and J ends were trimmed by 6 bases and 0 bases, with 12 bases remaining between them. The CDR3 has 14 amino acids. The germline V gene has CDR1 SGHVS and CDR2 FQNEAQ. Complete variable domain (other parts from reference TRBV7-8 and TRBJ2-7): GAGVSQSPRYKVAKRGQDVALRCDPISGHVSLFWYQQALGQGPEFLTYFQNEAQLDKSGLPSDRFFAERPEGSVSTLKIQRTQQEDSAVYLCASRERGSSYEQYFGPGTRLTVT.

This clonotype was seen at least ten times. V gene TRBV12-3 or TRBV12-4 combines with J gene TRBJ1-1, with D hard to call. CDR3 length: 13 amino acids. Trimming took 1 base from V and 6 from J, leaving 9 bases between them. CDR3 sequence reads: CASSLGPSAEAFF. CDR3 bases: TGTGCCAGCAGTTTAGGGCCGTCGGCTGAAGCTTTCTTT.